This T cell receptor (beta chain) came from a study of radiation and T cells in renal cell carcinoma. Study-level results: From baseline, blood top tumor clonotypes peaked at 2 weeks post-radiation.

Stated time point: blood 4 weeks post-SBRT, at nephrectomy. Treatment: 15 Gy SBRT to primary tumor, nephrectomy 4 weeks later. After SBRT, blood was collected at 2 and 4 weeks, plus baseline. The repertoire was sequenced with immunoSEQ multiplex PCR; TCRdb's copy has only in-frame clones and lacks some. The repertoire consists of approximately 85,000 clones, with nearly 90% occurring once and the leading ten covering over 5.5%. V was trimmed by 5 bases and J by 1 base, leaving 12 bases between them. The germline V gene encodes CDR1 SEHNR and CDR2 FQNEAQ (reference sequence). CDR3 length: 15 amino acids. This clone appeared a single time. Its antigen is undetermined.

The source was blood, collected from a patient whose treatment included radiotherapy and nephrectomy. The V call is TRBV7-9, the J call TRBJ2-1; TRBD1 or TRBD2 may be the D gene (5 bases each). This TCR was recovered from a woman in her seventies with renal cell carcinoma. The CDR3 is CASSRDDLSYNEQFF. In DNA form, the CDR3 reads TGTGCCAGCAGCCGGGACGACCTGTCCTACAATGAGCAGTTCTTC.